This TCR beta chain comes out of a study of cytomegalovirus exposure and HLA in healthy donors. Study-wide results and limits: Among TCR beta chains of equal frequency, HLA-associated ones were more clonally expanded in a later analysis.

Comment on this clone: Its target is not known.

Germline lookup yields CDR1 LGHNA and CDR2 YSLEER. The CDR3 totals 16 residues. Trimming removed 2 bases from V and 3 bases from J; junction bases left unmatched: 3. Researchers ran the PCR with 60 Vbeta and 13 Jbeta primers. Assay: immunoSEQ multiplex PCR; the TCRdb copy retains only in-frame clones and omits some. The data contain around 100,000 clones, around 74% of them singletons. The receptor comes from a man aged 30 to 39 in good health and CMV-seropositive. The sample was PBMCs. The chain has TRBV4-3 and TRBJ2-2; 10 positions match TRBD2. The CDR3 region has the DNA TGCGCCAGCAGCCAAAGGCTAGCGGGGGACACCGGGGAGCTGTTTTTT. Translated: CASSQRLAGDTGELFF.